Listed here are 23 T cell receptor beta chains from one sample, sequenced in a study of cytotoxic CD8 clonotypes in ibrutinib-treated CLL. Assay: immunoSEQ multiplex PCR; the TCRdb copy retains only in-frame clones and omits some. The table lists some 170,000 clones, around nine tenths of them singletons, with around 3.1% in the top ten. The material sequenced was PBMCs, taken at disease progression, from a patient treated with ibrutinib. Every receptor here comes from a human donor with chronic lymphocytic leukemia.

This rearrangement joins TRBV7-3 to TRBJ2-1; 13 bases map to TRBD2. In germline, CDR1 is SGHTA, CDR2 FQGTGA. V shed 5 bases and J 4 bases; nucleotides not matched to a gene: 2. The CDR3 sequence is 15 residues long. CDR3 in amino acids: CASSRTSGSYNEQFF. The DNA for the CDR3 is TGTGCCAGCAGCCGGACTAGCGGGAGTTACAATGAGCAGTTCTTC.

The rearrangement uses TRBV7-9 and TRBJ2-2; no clear D gene. V lost 5 bases and J lost 3, with 13 bases in between. This CDR3 has 15 amino acids. CDR1 and CDR2 (germline): SEHNR, FQNEAQ (reference sequence). The CDR3 reads CASSGRPDDTGELFF. In DNA, the CDR3 is TGTGCCAGCAGCGGGCGGCCAGATGACACCGGGGAGCTGTTTTTT.

Worth noting for this clone: Relative to the germline gene, one junction end is altered; a read error may explain this. The V call is TRBV18, the J call TRBJ2-3, with a tentative D call TRBD2 (6 bases). Germline V gene data show CDR1 as KGHSH and CDR2 as LQKENI. The CDR3 sequence is 20 residues long. The CDR3 spells CASSLTIPGASDRVTNTQYF. CDR3 sequence (DNA): TGTGCCAGCTCACTCACCATACCCGGAGCTAGCGATAGGGTCACAAATACGCAGTATTTT.

The chain links TRBV19 to TRBJ2-1; D might be TRBD1 (5 bases). CDR1 LNHDA and CDR2 SQIVND come from the germline V gene (reference sequence). V shed 3 bases and J shed 15 bases, with 24 bases lying between them. The CDR3 extends over 15 amino acids. CDR3 loop: CASSIGADQMSWVFF. The CDR3 bases are TGTGCCAGTAGTATTGGGGCGGACCAAATGTCGTGGGTGTTCTTC.

This chain uses TRBV29-1 with TRBJ2-6; D assignment may be TRBD1 or TRBD2 (7 bases each). The germline V and J ends were trimmed by 6 bases and 0 bases, with 21 bases remaining between them. The CDR3 runs 18 residues. The germline gives CDR1 SQVTM, CDR2 ANQGSEA. The CDR3 DNA reads as TGCAGCGTCAAAGCGGGACAGAGCTTAAACTCTGGGGCCAACGTCCTGACTTTC. Its protein product is CSVKAGQSLNSGANVLTF.

The V and J genes are TRBV7-2 and TRBJ2-3; TRBD2 agrees at 13 bases. The V gene's germline CDR1 is SGHTA and CDR2 FQGNSA. This CDR3 has 16 residues. With 1 base clipped from V and 4 bases from J, the junction kept 2 bases outside the gene matches. The CDR3 loop reads CASSLGLAGGPDTQYF. The CDR3 DNA reads TGTGCCAGCAGCTTAGGACTAGCGGGAGGTCCAGATACGCAGTATTTT. Supplemented by reference TRBV7-2 and TRBJ2-3, the full variable domain reads GAGVSQSPSNKVTEKGKDVELRCDPISGHTALYWYRQSLGQGLEFLIYFQGNSAPDKSGLPSDRFSAERTGGSVSTLTIQRTQQEDSAVYLCASSLGLAGGPDTQYFGPGTRLTVL.

This rearrangement joins TRBV18 to TRBJ2-1; D might be TRBD2 (5 bases). The germline CDR1 and CDR2 sequences are KGHSH and LQKENI. Between the trimmed V and J ends, which lost 3 bases and 0 bases, there was a span of 12 bases. CDR3 length: 16 amino acids. DNA of the CDR3: TGTGCCAGCTCACCTTTAAGCGGAGGCTCCTACAATGAGCAGTTCTTC. Its protein is CASSPLSGGSYNEQFF.

The chain recombines TRBV2 with TRBJ2-7; D gene unclear. Trimming stripped 6 bases from V and 2 bases from J, with 8 bases between. This CDR3 has 12 residues. Per germline, CDR1 SNHLY and CDR2 FYNNEI. CDR3 sequence (DNA): TGTGCCAGCAGGCAGCTTCCCTACGAGCAGTACTTC. Amino acids: CASRQLPYEQYF.

This clone occurred a few times. This rearrangement joins TRBV11-3 to TRBJ2-7; D not resolved. The CDR3 length is 14 residues. Germline lookup yields CDR1 SGHNT and CDR2 YENEEA. The V gene lost 1 base and the J gene lost 4 bases, with 11 bases spanning the gap. The CDR3, as DNA: TGTGCCAGCAGCTTAGCGCCGTTCAGGTACGAGCAGTACTTC. Translated: CASSLAPFRYEQYF.

This chain uses TRBV5-4 with TRBJ2-5; unclear D gene. The CDR3 contains 12 residues. Trimming left V 1 base short and J 4 bases short, with 5 bases between. The V gene's germline CDR1 is SGHNT and CDR2 YYREEE (reference sequence). The CDR3 protein is CASSLPGETQYF. The CDR3 coding sequence is TGTGCCAGCAGCTTGCCCGGAGAGACCCAGTACTTC.

The chain links TRBV30 to TRBJ1-1; 7 bases are a match to TRBD1. CDR3 size: 17 residues. CDR1 and CDR2 from the germline V gene are GTSNPN and SVGIG (reference sequence). The ends lost 5 bases at V and 0 bases at J; junction bases unmatched: 15. The chain's CDR3 is CAWGKEGGRYLNTEAFF. The CDR3 nucleotides are TGTGCCTGGGGGAAAGAAGGGGGCCGATACCTGAACACTGAAGCTTTCTTT.

The rearrangement links TRBV30 to TRBJ1-1; D gene uncertain. There are 15 residues in the CDR3. The V end was cut by 0 bases, the J end by 7 bases, with 18 bases between. CDR1 GTSNPN and CDR2 SVGIG come from the germline V gene (reference sequence). Written as DNA, the CDR3 is TGTGCCTGGAGTGTAATGGGCACCCTAGAGGATGAAGCTTTCTTT. Translated, it gives CAWSVMGTLEDEAFF.

CDR3 amino acids: CASSEVQPIYFYGYTF. The CDR3 DNA reads as TGTGCCAGCAGTGAAGTGCAACCAATCTATTTCTATGGCTACACCTTC. The chain couples TRBV6-1 to TRBJ1-2; D gene ambiguous. The ends were cut back, 1 base at V and 4 bases at J, with 16 bases in the middle. The CDR3 length is 16 residues. Germline loops: CDR1 MNHNS, CDR2 SASEGT.

The rearrangement uses TRBV19 and TRBJ2-7; a possible D gene is TRBD1 (6 bases). CDR1 and CDR2 (germline): LNHDA, SQIVND (reference sequence). The length of the CDR3 is 12 residues. V was cut by 10 bases and J by 6 bases, with 16 bases left in between. CDR3 protein: CATGTRGSEQYF. The CDR3 region has the DNA TGTGCCACTGGGACACGAGGTAGCGAGCAGTACTTC.

The chain joins TRBV19 to TRBJ2-1; D might be TRBD1 (6 bases). Germline assignment: CDR1 LNHDA and CDR2 SQIVND (reference sequence). This CDR3 has 15 amino acids. V lost 0 bases and J 6 bases, leaving 12 bases between the germline ends. CDR3 DNA sequence: TGTGCCAGTAGTATAGATCCACAGGGAATCAATGAGCAGTTCTTC. It is translated as CASSIDPQGINEQFF.

V gene TRBV5-1 combines with J gene TRBJ2-2; D is uncertain. The CDR3 covers 16 residues. Trimming shortened V by 2 bases and J by 4 bases, and 15 bases separated the two germline ends. Germline V gives CDR1 SGHRS, CDR2 YFSETQ. The CDR3 nucleotides read TGCGCCAGCAGCTTATCTCCCCTAGGCTCCACCGGGGAGCTGTTTTTT. This codes for CASSLSPLGSTGELFF.

J is TRBJ2-2 and V is TRBV4-1; possible D gene TRBD2, 7 bases. Germline V CDR1 and CDR2: MGHRA, YSYEKL. Trimming left V 1 base short and J 1 base short, with 22 bases between. The CDR3 is made up of 20 amino acids. The CDR3 bases are TGCGCCAGCAGCCAAGGAGCAGGGGTAGGGGTAGCGGGGAACACCGGGGAGCTGTTTTTT. This translates into CASSQGAGVGVAGNTGELFF.

This clone was detected only once. The gene calls are TRBV5-1 and TRBJ2-7; D remains unclear. CDR1 is SGHRS and CDR2 is YFSETQ in the germline V gene. Trimming shortened V by 3 bases and J by 0 bases, and 16 bases separated the two germline ends. This CDR3 is built from 16 residues. The CDR3 DNA sequence: TGCGCCAGCAGCTCCATCTCCCCTACAGCCTCCTACGAGCAGTACTTC. This gives the protein CASSSISPTASYEQYF.

The rearrangement uses TRBV29-1 and TRBJ2-7; D uncertain. V was trimmed by 5 bases and J by 2 bases, leaving 16 bases between them. This CDR3 is 14 amino acids long. The germline V gene encodes CDR1 SQVTM and CDR2 ANQGSEA. CDR3 sequence reads: CSVKEQVEAYEQYF. The CDR3, as DNA: TGCAGCGTTAAGGAGCAGGTTGAGGCCTACGAGCAGTACTTC.

DNA for the CDR3: TGCGCCAGCAGCTTGGGGGACGGCCTAACTGAAGCTTTCTTT. Translation: CASSLGDGLTEAFF. This chain links TRBV5-1 with TRBJ1-1; possibly TRBD1 for D (5 bases). The CDR3 consists of 14 residues. Germline-derived CDR1 and CDR2 are SGHRS and YFSETQ. V was cut by 0 bases and J by 5 bases, with 11 bases left in between.

This clone was detected only once. CDR3 DNA: TGTGCCAGCAGGGCGGGACAGGGTCATCAGCCCCAGCATTTT. Its protein is CASRAGQGHQPQHF. The chain employs TRBV2 and TRBJ1-5; TRBD1 matches at 9 bases. The CDR3 spans 14 residues. The trim removed 6 bases at V and 5 bases at J, leaving 5 bases unmatched. CDR1 is SNHLY, CDR2 FYNNEI, per germline.

V gene TRBV19 combines with J gene TRBJ2-1; TRBD2 aligns across 9 bases. The CDR3 runs to 17 residues. J gave up 0 bases and V 0 bases, and 3 bases lay outside the gene matches. Germline V gene sequence: CDR1 LNHDA, CDR2 SQIVND (reference sequence). The CDR3 nucleotides read TGTGCCAGTAGTATAGATCGACTAGCGGCCTCCTACAATGAGCAGTTCTTC. Its translation: CASSIDRLAASYNEQFF.

V usage is TRBV7-7 and J usage is TRBJ2-3, with TRBD2 identical over 12 bases. Trimming at V came to 1 base and at J to 1 base, leaving 6 bases not matched to a gene. The CDR3 sequence is 18 residues long. Per germline, CDR1 SSHAT and CDR2 FNYEAQ (reference sequence). This chain's CDR3 is CASSLGASGRGGTDTQYF. DNA of the CDR3: TGTGCCAGCAGCTTAGGAGCTAGCGGGAGGGGGGGCACAGATACGCAGTATTTT.